The 9 T cell receptor beta chains below were found in one sample sequenced in a study of cytomegalovirus exposure and HLA in healthy donors. This PCR relied on a set of 60 Vbeta primers and 13 Jbeta primers. Clones were sequenced by immunoSEQ multiplex PCR, and TCRdb holds only the in-frame ones, with some missing. Altogether about 98,000 clones are present, roughly 80% being singletons, with the ten largest covering roughly 9.1%. The source material was PBMCs. The receptors come from a male donor in good health and CMV-seropositive.

The chain is built from TRBV4-3 and TRBJ2-2, with 10 bases aligning to TRBD2. The CDR3 totals 18 residues. V dropped 1 base and J dropped 3; count of bases not matched to a gene: 8. CDR1 is LGHNA, CDR2 YSLEER, per germline. DNA for the CDR3: TGCGCCAGCAGCCAAGGGGCCGGACTAGCGGTTGACACCGGGGAGCTGTTTTTT. It specifies CASSQGAGLAVDTGELFF.

The CDR3 nucleotides read TGTGCCAGCAGTTTAGTTCTAAGCCACACTGAAGCTTTCTTT. Translation: CASSLVLSHTEAFF. V is TRBV27 and J is TRBJ1-1; no reliable D call. The CDR3 is 14 amino acids. Germline CDR1 MNHEY, CDR2 SMNVEV (reference sequence). V lost 2 bases and J 3 bases, leaving 10 bases between the germline ends.

The chain carries TRBV7-8 and TRBJ2-5, with D maybe TRBD2 (5 bases). CDR1 is SGHVS, CDR2 FQNEAQ, per germline. The ends were cut back, 3 bases at V and 4 bases at J, with 9 bases in the middle. The length of the CDR3 is 13 residues. CDR3 nucleotide sequence: TGTGCCAGCAGCTTCGGGGTTCGAGAGACCCAGTACTTC. Residues: CASSFGVRETQYF. The full variable domain, with the rest looked up from reference TRBV7-8 and TRBJ2-5, is GAGVSQSPRYKVAKRGQDVALRCDPISGHVSLFWYQQALGQGPEFLTYFQNEAQLDKSGLPSDRFFAERPEGSVSTLKIQRTQQEDSAVYLCASSFGVRETQYFGPGTRLLVL.

V and J are TRBV7-9 and TRBJ1-6; 8 nucleotides match TRBD1. The CDR3 is made up of 15 amino acids. The V gene's germline CDR1 is SEHNR and CDR2 FQNEAQ (reference sequence). J gave up 8 bases and V 0 bases, and 3 bases lay outside the gene matches. The DNA for the CDR3 is TGTGCCAGCAGCTTAGCCCAGGGGGCTTATTCACCCCTCCACTTT. Translating gives CASSLAQGAYSPLHF.

The V call is TRBV6-5, the J call TRBJ2-1, with D perhaps matching TRBD2 (6 bases). Trimming removed 6 bases at V and 2 bases at J, with 14 bases between. In germline, CDR1 is MNHEY, CDR2 SVGAGI. This CDR3 is 15 amino acids long. CDR3 residues: CASRHLAPAYNEQFF. In nucleotides, the CDR3 is TGTGCCAGCAGACACCTAGCGCCCGCCTACAATGAGCAGTTCTTC.

This clone came up once. J is TRBJ2-7 and V is TRBV7-6; D remains unclear. Trimming removed 3 bases from V and 0 bases from J, with 9 bases in between. CDR3 length equals 14 residues. Germline assignment: CDR1 SGHVS and CDR2 FNYEAQ. The DNA for the CDR3 is TGTGCCAGCAGCTTCGGCGGTAGCTCCTACGAGCAGTACTTC. The encoded protein is CASSFGGSSYEQYF. The whole variable domain, remainder taken from reference TRBV7-6 and TRBJ2-7, is GAGVSQSPRYKVTKRGQDVALRCDPISGHVSLYWYRQALGQGPEFLTYFNYEAQQDKSGLPNDRFSAERPEGSISTLTIQRTEQRDSAMYRCASSFGGSSYEQYFGPGTRLTVT.

The V call is TRBV30, the J call TRBJ1-1, with TRBD1 as a possible D gene (5 bases). V was trimmed by 2 bases and J by 3 bases, leaving 10 bases between them. The length of the CDR3 is 13 residues. Germline V CDR1 and CDR2: GTSNPN, SVGIG (reference sequence). CDR3 DNA: TGTGCCTGGAGTATCTCAGGGTACACTGAAGCTTTCTTT. It encodes CAWSISGYTEAFF.

J is TRBJ1-1 and V is TRBV28; 7 positions agree with TRBD1. The CDR3 spans 14 residues. With 5 bases clipped from V and 3 bases from J, the junction kept 6 bases outside the gene matches. CDR1 and CDR2 (germline): MDHEN, SYDVKM. CDR3 coding DNA: TGTGCCAGCAGTACTCGACAGGGTGACACTGAAGCTTTCTTT. It is translated as CASSTRQGDTEAFF.

The chain carries TRBV7-3 and TRBJ2-3; no reliable D call. The length of the CDR3 is 13 residues. Germline CDR1 SGHTA, CDR2 FQGTGA. V was shortened by 4 bases and J by 1 base, with 6 bases between the two germline ends. DNA for the CDR3: TGTGCCAGCAGCTCTTCAGGCACAGATACGCAGTATTTT. Encoded protein: CASSSSGTDTQYF. Drawing the rest from reference TRBV7-3 and TRBJ2-3, the complete variable domain is GAGVSQTPSNKVTEKGKYVELRCDPISGHTALYWYRQSLGQGPEFLIYFQGTGAADDSGLPNDRFFAVRPEGSVSTLKIQRTERGDSAVYLCASSSSGTDTQYFGPGTRLTVL.